Listed here are 6 T cell receptor beta chains from one sample, sequenced in a study of post-analysis software for immune sequencing data. Overall study results and limits: Included in a set of five TRBV segments more frequent in patients than controls were TRBV5-6, TRBV5-1 and TRBV20-1.

cDNA libraries of TCR beta carried unique molecular identifiers. MiXCR was run by TCRdb on the PCR reads, yielding one entry per CDR3 protein. Counted here are around 700,000 distinct CDR3 sequences, approximately 59% occurring once; the ten biggest clones make up roughly 12%. Their cognate antigens are unknown. Sequencing was performed on blood. These receptors originate from a girl under 10 years old with multiple sclerosis.

The V and J genes are TRBV15 and TRBJ2-4; 8 bases line up with TRBD1. This CDR3 region has 14 residues. CDR1 and CDR2 from the germline V gene are LNHNV and YYDKDF (reference sequence). V shed 5 bases and J 8 bases; nucleotides not matched to a gene: 8. CDR3 amino acids: CATSPRTGRDIQYF. For the CDR3, the DNA is TGTGCCACCAGCCCCCGGACAGGGAGAGACATTCAGTACTTC. The variable domain in full, completed from reference TRBV15 and TRBJ2-4, reads DAMVIQNPRYQVTQFGKPVTLSCSQTLNHNVMYWYQQKSSQAPKLLFHYYDKDFNNEADTPDNFQSRRPNTSFCFLDIRSPGLGDTAMYLCATSPRTGRDIQYFGAGTRLSVL.

The chain links TRBV20-1 to TRBJ2-7; 8 nucleotides match TRBD1. The CDR3 is made up of 18 amino acids. CDR1 and CDR2 from the germline V gene are DFQATT and SNEGSKA (reference sequence). The trim removed 0 bases at V and 2 bases at J, leaving 15 bases unmatched. The CDR3 reads CSARDTGQATRDPYEQYF. For the CDR3, the DNA is TGCAGTGCTAGAGATACGGGACAGGCAACTAGAGACCCCTACGAGCAGTACTTC.

A note on this clonotype: The junction departs from germline at one end; a sequencing error may be responsible. The chain employs TRBV29-1 and TRBJ2-1, with 8 nucleotides matching TRBD2. The germline gives CDR1 SQVTM, CDR2 ANQGSEA. This CDR3 is built from 14 residues. The CDR3 DNA reads TGCAGCGCTACCTGGACTAGCAGCTACAATGGGCAGTTCTTC. Translation: CSATWTSSYNGQFF.

The rearrangement uses TRBV10-3 and TRBJ2-7; D is uncertain. The CDR3 sequence is 13 residues long. Trimming took 3 bases from V and 2 from J, leaving 8 bases between them. Per germline, CDR1 ENHRY and CDR2 SYGVKD. The CDR3 region has the DNA TGTGCCATCAGTGATCCGGCGGCCTACGAGCAGTACTTC. Translating it yields CAISDPAAYEQYF.

The chain carries TRBV12-3 or TRBV12-4 and TRBJ2-3, with D tentatively TRBD2 (6 bases). This CDR3 is 17 amino acids long. V dropped 0 bases and J dropped 6 bases, with 19 bases sitting between them. The CDR3 DNA sequence: TGTGCCAGCAGTTTAGCGAGGCGGGGACGCGGGGTGGATACGCAGTATTTT. As protein: CASSLARRGRGVDTQYF.

The chain combines TRBV10-3 with TRBJ2-5, with D tentatively TRBD2 (7 bases). CDR3 size: 15 residues. V lost 3 bases, J lost 0 bases, and 11 bases lay in between. Germline assignment: CDR1 ENHRY and CDR2 SYGVKD. CDR3: CAISEGGGNQETQYF. CDR3 bases: TGTGCCATCAGTGAAGGGGGGGGTAACCAAGAGACCCAGTACTTC.